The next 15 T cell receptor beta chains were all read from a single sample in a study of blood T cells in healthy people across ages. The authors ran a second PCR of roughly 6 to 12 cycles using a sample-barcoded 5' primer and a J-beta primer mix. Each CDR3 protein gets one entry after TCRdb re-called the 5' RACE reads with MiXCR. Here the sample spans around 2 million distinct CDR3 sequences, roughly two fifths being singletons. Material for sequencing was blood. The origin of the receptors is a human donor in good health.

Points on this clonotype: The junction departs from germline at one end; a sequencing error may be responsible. The CDR3 sequence is CASRYEGHSTDAQYF. The CDR3 nucleotides are TGTGCCAGCAGATACGAAGGTCACAGCACAGATGCGCAGTATTTT. The chain employs TRBV12-3 or TRBV12-4 and TRBJ2-3; the D is unclear. The CDR3 consists of 15 residues.

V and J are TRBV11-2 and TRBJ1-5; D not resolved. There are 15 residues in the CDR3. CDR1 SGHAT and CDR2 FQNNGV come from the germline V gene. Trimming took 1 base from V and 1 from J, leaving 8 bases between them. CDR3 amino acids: CASSLGLQSNQPQHF. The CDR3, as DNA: TGTGCCAGCAGCTTAGGGTTACAGAGCAATCAGCCCCAGCATTTT.

Here the CDR3 DNA reads TGCGCCAGCAGCCAAGTTTTATCTTCGGACACTGAAGCTTTCTTT. This codes for CASSQVLSSDTEAFF. This rearrangement joins TRBV4-3 to TRBJ1-1; no firm D call. Deletions cut 1 base from V and 3 bases from J, with 12 bases between. The germline gives CDR1 LGHNA, CDR2 YSLEER. This CDR3 region has 15 residues.

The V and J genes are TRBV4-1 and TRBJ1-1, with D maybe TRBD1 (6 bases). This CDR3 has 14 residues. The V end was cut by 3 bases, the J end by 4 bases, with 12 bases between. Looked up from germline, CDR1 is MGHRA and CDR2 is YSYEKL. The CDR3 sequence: CASSHRGRSTEAFF. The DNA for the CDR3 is TGCGCCAGCAGCCACAGGGGAAGATCCACTGAAGCTTTCTTT.

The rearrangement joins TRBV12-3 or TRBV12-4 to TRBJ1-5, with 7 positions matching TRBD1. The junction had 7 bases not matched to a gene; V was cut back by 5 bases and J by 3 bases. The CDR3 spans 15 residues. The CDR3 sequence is CASSADRATNQPQHF. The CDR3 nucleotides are TGTGCCAGCAGTGCCGACAGGGCCACCAATCAGCCCCAGCATTTT.

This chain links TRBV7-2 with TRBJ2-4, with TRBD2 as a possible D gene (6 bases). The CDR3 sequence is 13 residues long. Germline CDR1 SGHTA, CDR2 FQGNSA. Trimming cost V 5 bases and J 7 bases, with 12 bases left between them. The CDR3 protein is CASSEGLWNIQYF. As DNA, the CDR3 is TGTGCCAGCAGCGAGGGACTCTGGAACATTCAGTACTTC.

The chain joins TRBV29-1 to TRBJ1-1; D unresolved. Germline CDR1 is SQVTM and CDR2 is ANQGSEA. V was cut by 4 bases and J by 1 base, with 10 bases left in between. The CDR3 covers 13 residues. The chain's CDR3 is CSVARSGNTEAFF. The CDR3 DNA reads TGCAGCGTTGCGCGGTCCGGGAACACTGAAGCTTTCTTT.

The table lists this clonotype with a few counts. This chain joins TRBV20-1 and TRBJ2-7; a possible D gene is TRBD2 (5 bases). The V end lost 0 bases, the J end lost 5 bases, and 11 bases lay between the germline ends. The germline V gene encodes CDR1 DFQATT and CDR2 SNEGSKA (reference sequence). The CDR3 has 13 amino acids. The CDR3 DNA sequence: TGCAGTGCTAGAGATAACGGGGTAAACGAGCAGTACTTC. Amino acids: CSARDNGVNEQYF.

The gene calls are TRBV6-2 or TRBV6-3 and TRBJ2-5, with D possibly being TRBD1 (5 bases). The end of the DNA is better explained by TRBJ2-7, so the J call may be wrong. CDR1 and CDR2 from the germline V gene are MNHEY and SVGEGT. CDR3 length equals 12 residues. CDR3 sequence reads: CATRTRVYEQYF. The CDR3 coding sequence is TGTGCCACCAGGACAAGAGTATACGAGCAGTACTTC.

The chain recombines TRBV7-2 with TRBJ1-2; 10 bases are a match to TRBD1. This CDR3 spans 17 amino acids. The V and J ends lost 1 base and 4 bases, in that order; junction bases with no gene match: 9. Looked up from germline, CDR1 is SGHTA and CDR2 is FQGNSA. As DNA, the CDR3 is TGTGCCAGCAGCTTAGATCCGACAGGGGGCGGGAGCTATGGCTACACCTTC. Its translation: CASSLDPTGGGSYGYTF.

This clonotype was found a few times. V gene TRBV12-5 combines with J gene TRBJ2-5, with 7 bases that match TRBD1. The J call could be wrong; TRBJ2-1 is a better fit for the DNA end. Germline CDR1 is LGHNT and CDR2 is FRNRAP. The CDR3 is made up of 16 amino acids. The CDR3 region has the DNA TGTGCTAGTGGTTTATCGTTGGGACAGCTACAAGAGACCCAGTTCTTC. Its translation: CASGLSLGQLQETQFF.

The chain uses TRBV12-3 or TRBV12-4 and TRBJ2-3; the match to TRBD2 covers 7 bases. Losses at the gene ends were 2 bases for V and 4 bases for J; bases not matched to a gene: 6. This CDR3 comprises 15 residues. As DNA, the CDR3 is TGTGCCAGCAGTTTACTAGCGGAAATCCCAGATACGCAGTATTTT. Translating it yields CASSLLAEIPDTQYF.

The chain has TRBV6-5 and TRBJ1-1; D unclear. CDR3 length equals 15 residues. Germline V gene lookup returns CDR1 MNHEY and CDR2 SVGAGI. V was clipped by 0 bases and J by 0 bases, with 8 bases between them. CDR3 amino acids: CASSYSSNVNTEAFF. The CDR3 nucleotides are TGTGCCAGCAGTTACTCGAGCAATGTGAACACTGAAGCTTTCTTT.

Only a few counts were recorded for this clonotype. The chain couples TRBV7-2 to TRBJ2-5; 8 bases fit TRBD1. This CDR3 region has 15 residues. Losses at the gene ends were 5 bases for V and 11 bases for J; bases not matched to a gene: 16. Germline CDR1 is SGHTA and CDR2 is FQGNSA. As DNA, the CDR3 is TGTGCCAGCAGCAGAACAACAGGGGGATTAGGGGAGCAGTACTTC. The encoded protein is CASSRTTGGLGEQYF.

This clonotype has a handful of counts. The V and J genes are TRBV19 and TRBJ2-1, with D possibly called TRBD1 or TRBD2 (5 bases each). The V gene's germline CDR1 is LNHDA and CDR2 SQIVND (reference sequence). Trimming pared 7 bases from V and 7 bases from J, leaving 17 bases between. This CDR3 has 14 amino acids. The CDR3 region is CASTGTGLVNEQFF. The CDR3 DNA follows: TGTGCCAGTACTGGGACCGGGTTGGTGAATGAGCAGTTCTTC. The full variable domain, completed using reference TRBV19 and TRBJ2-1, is DGGITQSPKYLFRKEGQNVTLSCEQNLNHDAMYWYRQDPGQGLRLIYYSQIVNDFQKGDIAEGYSVSREKKESFPLTVTSAQKNPTAFYLCASTGTGLVNEQFFGPGTRLTVL.